This TCR beta chain was recorded in a study of T cell responses to AZD1222 COVID-19 vaccine. Trimming pared 3 bases from V and 9 bases from J, leaving 11 bases between. Germline V gene sequence: CDR1 MGHRA, CDR2 YSYEKL. The CDR3 consists of 13 residues. With regard to this clone: Antigen: not known.

Some clones are missing from TCRdb's copy, which holds only in-frame ones; the method was immunoSEQ multiplex PCR. The data hold about 180,000 clones, with around 90% observed a single time. Study conclusions and caveats: The span of vaccine-associated CD4 TCRs extended across spike, with dominance at 160-218 and 743-854.

V and J are TRBV4-1 and TRBJ2-2; no firm D call. This TCR came from an adult who received the AZD1222 COVID-19 vaccine. Specimen: peripheral blood, collected 28 days after the second AZD1222 dose. CDR3 sequence reads: CASSQETGRELFF. In DNA form, the CDR3 reads TGCGCCAGCAGCCAGGAGACTGGCCGGGAGCTGTTTTTT.